This passage covers 9 T cell receptor beta chains from one sample sequenced in a study of T cells after yellow fever vaccination. TCRdb reanalysed the 5' RACE reads using MiXCR and keeps one entry per CDR3 protein. The sample lists some 240,000 distinct CDR3 sequences; about 5.2% were seen once. The material was CD4+ T cells sorted from PBMCs, obtained on the day of the yellow fever booster vaccination. The receptor source for this set is a man aged 18 to 35 who received the YFV17D yellow fever vaccine.

Notes on this clonotype: This may be a read error, as it is one base from a much larger clone. This chain uses TRBV5-1 with TRBJ1-1; 9 bases agree with TRBD1. Trimming at V came to 0 bases and at J to 3 bases, leaving 0 bases not matched to a gene. Germline values: CDR1 SGHRS, CDR2 YFSETQ. The CDR3 consists of 14 residues. CDR3 loop: CASSLGDRDTEAFF. The CDR3 coding sequence is TGCGCCAGCAGCTTGGGGGACAGGGACACTGAAGCTTTCTTT.

Ten or more counts support this clonotype. V and J are TRBV11-2 and TRBJ2-3, with TRBD2 identical over 8 bases. Germline V gene sequence: CDR1 SGHAT, CDR2 FQNNGV. Trimming removed 5 bases from V and 4 bases from J; junction bases left unmatched: 11. The CDR3 sequence is 16 residues long. The CDR3 region has the DNA TGTGCCAGCAGCCTCTCCTGGACTAGCTCCGCAGATACGCAGTATTTT. This codes for CASSLSWTSSADTQYF. Together with reference TRBV11-2 and TRBJ2-3, the CDR3 gives the full variable domain: EAGVAQSPRYKIIEKRQSVAFWCNPISGHATLYWYQQILGQGPKLLIQFQNNGVVDDSQLPKDRFSAERLKGVDSTLKIQPAKLEDSAVYLCASSLSWTSSADTQYFGPGTRLTVL.

This clonotype was seen repeatedly, ten times or more. The chain has TRBV12-3 or TRBV12-4 and TRBJ1-2; D ambiguous. With 2 bases removed from V and 8 bases from J, the gap between germline ends came to 9 bases. CDR3 size: 12 residues. The CDR3 DNA reads TGTGCCAGCAGTTTAAGAGGGAACGGCTACACCTTC. This translates into CASSLRGNGYTF.

This chain links TRBV6-6 with TRBJ1-5, with 8 bases identical to TRBD1. CDR3 length equals 14 residues. V lost 5 bases, J lost 7 bases, and 7 bases stayed unmatched. Germline V gene sequence: CDR1 MNHNY, CDR2 SVGAGI (reference sequence). The CDR3 region is CASSVPGGRQPQHF. In DNA form, the CDR3 reads TGTGCCAGCAGTGTTCCAGGGGGCAGACAGCCCCAGCATTTT.

CDR3 DNA: TGTGCCAGCAGCGTAGGGAATGCGAACACCGGGGAGCTGTTTTTT. Protein product: CASSVGNANTGELFF. The V call is TRBV9, the J call TRBJ2-2; D uncertain. The V end lost 0 bases, the J end lost 0 bases, and 6 bases lay between the germline ends. Germline values: CDR1 SGDLS, CDR2 YYNGEE. CDR3 size: 15 residues.

The chain carries TRBV29-1 and TRBJ2-7, with 11 bases identical to TRBD2. The CDR3 has 13 residues. Germline V gives CDR1 SQVTM, CDR2 ANQGSEA. After removal of 4 bases from V and 3 bases from J, the junction contained 2 bases not matched to a gene. CDR3 loop: CSVVGLAVYEQYF. For the CDR3, the DNA is TGCAGCGTTGTGGGACTAGCGGTCTACGAGCAGTACTTC.

The chain employs TRBV5-6 and TRBJ1-5; D call uncertain. Trimming removed 3 bases at V and 2 bases at J, with 9 bases between. The CDR3 has 14 amino acids. Germline V gene data show CDR1 as SGHDT and CDR2 as YYEEEE. CDR3 DNA sequence: TGTGCCAGCAGCTCCCGTAGGCGCAATCAGCCCCAGCATTTT. This translates into CASSSRRRNQPQHF.

V gene TRBV12-3 or TRBV12-4 combines with J gene TRBJ1-5, with no clear D. Trimming removed 5 bases at V and 0 bases at J, with 17 bases between. CDR3 length equals 17 residues. In DNA form, the CDR3 reads TGTGCCAGCAGTCCATGGAGGAGGTTTAATAGCAATCAGCCCCAGCATTTT. Translating it yields CASSPWRRFNSNQPQHF.

This clonotype appeared a few times. V gene TRBV5-1 combines with J gene TRBJ2-3, with 8 bases identical to TRBD2. Trimming at V came to 2 bases and at J to 2 bases, leaving 4 bases not matched to a gene. CDR3 length equals 15 residues. The V gene's germline CDR1 is SGHRS and CDR2 YFSETQ. This CDR3 reads CASSLKRGSTDTQYF. CDR3 bases: TGCGCCAGCAGCTTAAAGCGGGGGTCCACAGATACGCAGTATTTT. Together with reference TRBV5-1 and TRBJ2-3, the CDR3 gives the full variable domain: KAGVTQTPRYLIKTRGQQVTLSCSPISGHRSVSWYQQTPGQGLQFLFEYFSETQRNKGNFPGRFSGRQFSNSRSEMNVSTLELGDSALYLCASSLKRGSTDTQYFGPGTRLTVL.